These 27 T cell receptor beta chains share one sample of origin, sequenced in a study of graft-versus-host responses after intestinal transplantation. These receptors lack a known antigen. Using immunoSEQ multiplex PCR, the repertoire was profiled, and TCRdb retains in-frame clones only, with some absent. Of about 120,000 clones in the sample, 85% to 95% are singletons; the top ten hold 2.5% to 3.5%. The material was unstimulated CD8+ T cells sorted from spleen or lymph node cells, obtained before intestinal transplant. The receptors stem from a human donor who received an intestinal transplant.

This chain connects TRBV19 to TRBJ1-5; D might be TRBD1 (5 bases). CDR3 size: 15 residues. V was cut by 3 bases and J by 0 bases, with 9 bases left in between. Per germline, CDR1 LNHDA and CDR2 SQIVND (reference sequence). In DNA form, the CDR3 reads TGTGCCAGTAGTATGGGGCTTTATAGCAATCAGCCCCAGCATTTT. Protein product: CASSMGLYSNQPQHF.

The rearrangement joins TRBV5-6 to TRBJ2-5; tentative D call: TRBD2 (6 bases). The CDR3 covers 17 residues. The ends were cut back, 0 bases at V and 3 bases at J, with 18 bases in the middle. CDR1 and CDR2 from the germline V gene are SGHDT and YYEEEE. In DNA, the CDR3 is TGTGCCAGCAGCTTGGAAGGCGGACTAAATCCCAAAGAGACCCAGTACTTC. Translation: CASSLEGGLNPKETQYF.

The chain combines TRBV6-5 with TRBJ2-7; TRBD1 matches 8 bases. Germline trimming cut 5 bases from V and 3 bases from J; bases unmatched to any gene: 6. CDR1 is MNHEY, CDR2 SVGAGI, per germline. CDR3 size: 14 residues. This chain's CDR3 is CASSDGQGVYEQYF. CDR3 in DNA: TGTGCCAGCAGTGACGGACAGGGAGTCTACGAGCAGTACTTC.

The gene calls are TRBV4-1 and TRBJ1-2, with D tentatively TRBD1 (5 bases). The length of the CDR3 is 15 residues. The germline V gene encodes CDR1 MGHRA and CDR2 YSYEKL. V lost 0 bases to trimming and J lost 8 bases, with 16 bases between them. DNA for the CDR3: TGCGCCAGCAGCCAAGATCGGGGACGGTATTTAGGCTACACCTTC. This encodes CASSQDRGRYLGYTF.

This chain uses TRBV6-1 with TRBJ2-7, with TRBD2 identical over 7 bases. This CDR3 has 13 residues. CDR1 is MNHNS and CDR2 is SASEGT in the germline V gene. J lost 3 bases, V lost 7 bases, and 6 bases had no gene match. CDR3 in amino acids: CASTWASGYEQYF. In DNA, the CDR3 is TGTGCCAGCACGTGGGCTAGCGGCTACGAGCAGTACTTC.

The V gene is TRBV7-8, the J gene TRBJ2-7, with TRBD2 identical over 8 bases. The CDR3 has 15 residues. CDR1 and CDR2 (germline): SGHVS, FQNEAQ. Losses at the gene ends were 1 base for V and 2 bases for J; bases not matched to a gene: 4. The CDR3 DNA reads TGTGCCAGCAGCTTAGAGGCGGGAGGCCCCTACGAGCAGTACTTC. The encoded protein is CASSLEAGGPYEQYF.

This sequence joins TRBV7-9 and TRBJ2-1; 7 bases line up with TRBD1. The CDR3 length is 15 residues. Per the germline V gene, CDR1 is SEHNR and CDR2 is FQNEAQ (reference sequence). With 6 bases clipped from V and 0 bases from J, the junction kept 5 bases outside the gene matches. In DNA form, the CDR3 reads TGTGCCAGCAGACAGGGGCGGAGCTCCTACAATGAGCAGTTCTTC. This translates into CASRQGRSSYNEQFF.

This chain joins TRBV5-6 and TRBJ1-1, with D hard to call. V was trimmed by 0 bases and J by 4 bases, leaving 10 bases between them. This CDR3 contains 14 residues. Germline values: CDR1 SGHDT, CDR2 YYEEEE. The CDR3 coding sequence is TGTGCCAGCAGCTTGGGAGGGTTGGCCACTGAAGCTTTCTTT. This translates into CASSLGGLATEAFF.

The CDR3 DNA sequence: TGTGCCAGCAGCGCGGTATCTCCGTCGGAGACCCAGTACTTC. It yields the protein CASSAVSPSETQYF. The chain recombines TRBV9 with TRBJ2-5; no clear D. The length of the CDR3 is 14 residues. Germline values: CDR1 SGDLS, CDR2 YYNGEE. V was trimmed by 3 bases and J by 5 bases, leaving 14 bases between them.

CDR3 residues: CASSLTGATGELFF. In DNA, the CDR3 is TGTGCCAGCAGTTTAACCGGGGCCACCGGGGAGCTGTTTTTT. The rearrangement joins TRBV28 to TRBJ2-2, with D possibly called TRBD1 or TRBD2 (5 bases each). The germline CDR1 and CDR2 sequences are MDHEN and SYDVKM. This CDR3 spans 14 amino acids. Trimming took 2 bases from V and 4 from J, leaving 8 bases between them.

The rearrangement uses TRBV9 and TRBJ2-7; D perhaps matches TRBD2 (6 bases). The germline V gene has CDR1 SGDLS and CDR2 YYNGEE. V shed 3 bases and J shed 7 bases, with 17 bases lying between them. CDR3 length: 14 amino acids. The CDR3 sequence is CASSARLGQEEQYF. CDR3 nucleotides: TGTGCCAGCAGCGCTAGACTAGGGCAGGAGGAGCAGTACTTC.

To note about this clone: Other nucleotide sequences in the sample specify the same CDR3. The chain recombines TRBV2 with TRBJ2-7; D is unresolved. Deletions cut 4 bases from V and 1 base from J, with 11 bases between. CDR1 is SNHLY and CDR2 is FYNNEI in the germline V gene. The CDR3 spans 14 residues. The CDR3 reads CASSVGKSSYEQYF. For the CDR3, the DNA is TGTGCCAGCAGTGTAGGCAAGAGTTCCTACGAGCAGTACTTC.

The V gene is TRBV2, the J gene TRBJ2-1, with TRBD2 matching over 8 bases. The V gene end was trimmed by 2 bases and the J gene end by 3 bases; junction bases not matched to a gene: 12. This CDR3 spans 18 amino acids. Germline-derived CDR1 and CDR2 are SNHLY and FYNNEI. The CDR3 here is CASSEMVTGGPGYNEQFF. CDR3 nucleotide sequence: TGTGCCAGCAGTGAAATGGTAACGGGAGGGCCGGGCTACAATGAGCAGTTCTTC.

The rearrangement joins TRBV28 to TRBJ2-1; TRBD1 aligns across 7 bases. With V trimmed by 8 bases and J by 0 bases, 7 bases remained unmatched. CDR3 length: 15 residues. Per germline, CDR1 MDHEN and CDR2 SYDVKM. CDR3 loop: CASDSGGDSYNEQFF. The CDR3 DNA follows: TGTGCCAGCGATTCAGGGGGTGACTCCTACAATGAGCAGTTCTTC.

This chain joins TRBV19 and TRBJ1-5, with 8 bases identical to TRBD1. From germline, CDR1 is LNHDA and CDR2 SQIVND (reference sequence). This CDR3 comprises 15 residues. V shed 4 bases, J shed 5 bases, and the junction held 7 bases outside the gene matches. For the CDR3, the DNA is TGTGCCAGTAGTAACCCGGACAGGGTAGATCAGCCCCAGCATTTT. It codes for CASSNPDRVDQPQHF.

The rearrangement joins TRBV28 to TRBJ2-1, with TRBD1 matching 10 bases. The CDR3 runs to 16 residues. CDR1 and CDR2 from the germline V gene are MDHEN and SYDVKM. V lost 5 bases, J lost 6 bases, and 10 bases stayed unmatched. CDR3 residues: CASSGAGTGDFNEQFF. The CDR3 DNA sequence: TGTGCCAGCAGTGGAGCCGGGACAGGGGATTTCAATGAGCAGTTCTTC.

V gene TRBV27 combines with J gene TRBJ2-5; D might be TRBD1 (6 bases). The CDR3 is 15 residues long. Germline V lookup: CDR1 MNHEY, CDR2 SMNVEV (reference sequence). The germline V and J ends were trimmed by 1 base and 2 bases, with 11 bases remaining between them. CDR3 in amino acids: CASSLYGTPQETQYF. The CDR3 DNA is TGTGCCAGCAGTTTATACGGGACACCACAAGAGACCCAGTACTTC.

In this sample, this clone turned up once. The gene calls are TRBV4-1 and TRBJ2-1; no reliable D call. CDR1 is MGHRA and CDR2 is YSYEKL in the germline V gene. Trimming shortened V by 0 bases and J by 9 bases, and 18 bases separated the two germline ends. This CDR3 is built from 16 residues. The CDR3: CASSQDQLGSKPEQFF. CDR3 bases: TGCGCCAGCAGCCAAGATCAATTAGGCAGTAAGCCTGAGCAGTTCTTC.

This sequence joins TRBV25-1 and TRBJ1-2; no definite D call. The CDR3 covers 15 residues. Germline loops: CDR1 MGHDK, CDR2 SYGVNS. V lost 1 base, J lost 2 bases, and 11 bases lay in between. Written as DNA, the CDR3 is TGTGCCAGCAGTGAATGGGGAATCCCAAACTATGGCTACACCTTC. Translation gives CASSEWGIPNYGYTF.

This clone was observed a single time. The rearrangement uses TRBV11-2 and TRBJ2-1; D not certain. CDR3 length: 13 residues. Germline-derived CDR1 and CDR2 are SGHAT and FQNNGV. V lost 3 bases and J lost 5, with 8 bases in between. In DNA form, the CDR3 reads TGTGCCAGCAGCTTGTGGGAAGACAATGAGCAGTTCTTC. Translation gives CASSLWEDNEQFF.

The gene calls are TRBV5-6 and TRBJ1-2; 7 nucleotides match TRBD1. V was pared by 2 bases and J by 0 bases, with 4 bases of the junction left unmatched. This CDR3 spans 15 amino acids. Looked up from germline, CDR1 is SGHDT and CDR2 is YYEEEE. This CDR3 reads CASSLQGNANYGYTF. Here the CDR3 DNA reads TGTGCCAGCAGCTTACAGGGGAATGCTAACTATGGCTACACCTTC.

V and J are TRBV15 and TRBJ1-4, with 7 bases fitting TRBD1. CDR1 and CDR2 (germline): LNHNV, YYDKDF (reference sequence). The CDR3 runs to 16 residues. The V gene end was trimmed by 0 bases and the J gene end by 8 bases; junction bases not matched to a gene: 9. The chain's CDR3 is CATSREERGPREKLFF. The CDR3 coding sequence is TGTGCCACCAGCAGAGAAGAGAGGGGGCCGCGGGAAAAACTGTTTTTT.

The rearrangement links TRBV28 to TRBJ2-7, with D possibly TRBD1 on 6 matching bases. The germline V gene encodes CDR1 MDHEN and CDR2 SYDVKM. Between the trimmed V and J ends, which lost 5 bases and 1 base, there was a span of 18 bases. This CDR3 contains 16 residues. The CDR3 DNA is TGTGCCAGCAGTACCGCAGGACAGCTAACTTCCTACGAGCAGTACTTC. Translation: CASSTAGQLTSYEQYF.

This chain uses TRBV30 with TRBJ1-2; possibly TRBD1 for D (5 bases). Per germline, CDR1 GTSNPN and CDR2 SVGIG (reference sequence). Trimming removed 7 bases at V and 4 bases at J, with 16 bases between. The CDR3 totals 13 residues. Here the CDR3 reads CAYWGGGLYGYTF. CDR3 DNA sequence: TGTGCCTACTGGGGCGGCGGCCTCTATGGCTACACCTTC.

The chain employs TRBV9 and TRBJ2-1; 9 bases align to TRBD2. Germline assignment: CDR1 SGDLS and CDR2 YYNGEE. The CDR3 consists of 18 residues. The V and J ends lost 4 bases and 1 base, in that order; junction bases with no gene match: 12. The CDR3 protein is CASSFPLAGDRSYNEQFF. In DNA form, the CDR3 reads TGTGCCAGCAGCTTCCCATTAGCGGGAGATAGATCCTACAATGAGCAGTTCTTC.

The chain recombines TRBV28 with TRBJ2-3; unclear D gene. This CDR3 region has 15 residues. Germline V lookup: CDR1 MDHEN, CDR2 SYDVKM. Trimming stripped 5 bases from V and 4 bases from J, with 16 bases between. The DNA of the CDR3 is TGTGCCAGCAGTCTCGAAGGGTCTAGTGCAGATACGCAGTATTTT. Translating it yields CASSLEGSSADTQYF.

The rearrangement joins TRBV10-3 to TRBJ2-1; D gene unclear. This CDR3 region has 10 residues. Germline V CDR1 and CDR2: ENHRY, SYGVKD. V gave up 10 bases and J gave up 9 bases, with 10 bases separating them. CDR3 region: CASAWGEQFF. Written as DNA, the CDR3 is TGTGCCAGCGCATGGGGTGAGCAGTTCTTC.